This T cell receptor beta chain was identified during a study of control samples from healthy donors and cancer patients. TCRdb's copy holds only in-frame clones and misses some; the assay was immunoSEQ multiplex PCR. In the table there are 65,000 to 95,000 clones, 75% to 90% of which are singletons. CDR1 and CDR2 from the germline V gene are SEHNR and FQNEAQ (reference sequence). CDR3 length: 13 residues. V gave up 6 bases and J gave up 0 bases, with 6 bases separating them. The clonotype originates from a man aged 50-60 years in good health. Source material: blood. The rearrangement joins TRBV7-9 to TRBJ1-3; no clear D gene. The CDR3 sequence is CASRTASGNTIYF. CDR3 DNA sequence: TGTGCCAGCAGAACAGCCTCTGGAAACACCATATATTTT. Supplemented by reference TRBV7-9 and TRBJ1-3, the full variable domain reads DTGVSQNPRHKITKRGQNVTFRCDPISEHNRLYWYRQTLGQGPEFLTYFQNEAQLEKSRLLSDRFSAERPKGSFSTLEIQRTEQGDSAMYLCASRTASGNTIYFGEGSWLTVV.